What follows is one T cell receptor beta chain and its context. What it recognizes is unknown. TCRdb analysed the 5' RACE reads with MiXCR anew, one entry per CDR3 protein. The sample yields 300,000 to 400,000 distinct CDR3 sequences, over 13% seen once. These data are taken from a study of T-cell memory formation after mild COVID-19. Turning to the study itself: Clustering of TCRs was largely donor specific.

Points from the study as a whole: The study detected some responding clones in pre-infection memory, suggesting cross-reactive memory joined.

This TCR came from a man between 18 and 35 years old who had mild COVID-19 (a few samples of this study predate the infection). Cell type and time point are not known. The sequenced sample was PBMCs or a T cell subset sorted from them (not recorded which).

This CDR3 reads CASSYWIGGRGETQYF. Written as DNA, the CDR3 is TGTGCCAGCAGTTATTGGATCGGGGGACGAGGAGAGACCCAGTACTTC. J is TRBJ2-5 and V is TRBV6-2 or TRBV6-3, with D perhaps TRBD2 (6 bases). CDR1 is MNHEY, CDR2 SVGEGT, per germline. This CDR3 has 16 residues. V was clipped by 3 bases and J by 4 bases, with 18 bases between them.